This TCR beta chain came from a study of cytomegalovirus exposure and HLA in healthy donors. Study results and limitations: One variant, a missense change in DCLRE1C, was linked in a later analysis to TCR beta V- and J-gene trimming. Usually a TCR sequence was rare, but some public TCRs were found in many donors. Cytomegalovirus status was reportedly diagnosed by the classifier with high sensitivity and specificity.

Donors sampled were nominally healthy, though unrecorded immune exposures were likely. Note on this clone: No antigen is known for it.

Germline values: CDR1 SGHNT, CDR2 YYREEE (reference sequence). The V gene lost 4 bases and the J gene lost 1 base, with 9 bases spanning the gap. The CDR3 sequence is 13 residues long. PCR employed 60 Vbeta and 13 Jbeta primers. Generated by immunoSEQ multiplex PCR, the TCRdb table keeps only in-frame clones and is missing some. Of about 100,000 clones in the sample, 84% were seen once. The clonotype was recovered from a woman aged 18 to 35 in good health and CMV-seronegative. The chain employs TRBV5-4 and TRBJ2-7; D call uncertain. The sequencing input was PBMCs. In nucleotides, the CDR3 is TGTGCCAGCAGCAGCGACGGATCCTACGAGCAGTACTTC. It translates to CASSSDGSYEQYF.